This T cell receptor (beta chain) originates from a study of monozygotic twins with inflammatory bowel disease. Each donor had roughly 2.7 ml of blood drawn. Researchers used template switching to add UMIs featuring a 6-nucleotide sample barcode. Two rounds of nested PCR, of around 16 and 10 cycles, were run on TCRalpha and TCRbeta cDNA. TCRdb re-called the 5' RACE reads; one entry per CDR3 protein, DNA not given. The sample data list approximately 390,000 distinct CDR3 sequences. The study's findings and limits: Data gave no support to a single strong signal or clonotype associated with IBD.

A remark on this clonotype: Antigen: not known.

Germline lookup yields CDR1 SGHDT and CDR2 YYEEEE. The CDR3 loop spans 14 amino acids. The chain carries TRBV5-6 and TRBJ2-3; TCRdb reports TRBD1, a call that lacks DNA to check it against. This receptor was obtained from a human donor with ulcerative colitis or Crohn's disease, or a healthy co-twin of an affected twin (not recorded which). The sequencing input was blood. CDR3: CASSPRGRADTQYF.